The source of this T cell receptor (beta chain) is a study of T cell clusters in autoimmune cytopenias. The wider study: The median distinct TRB clonotype count was 2,000 to 3,000 per sample, from a median approximately 53,000 reads. Broader study findings: Physiological T cell clusters of healthy donors were apparently absent in primary autoimmune cytopenia patients. TRB repertoire shifts in secondary cytopenia and chronic lymphocytic leukemia mostly reflected lymphoma, not autoimmunity. Healthy donors had approximately 3.3-fold more exclusive TRB clusters than active autoimmune hepatitis patients.

TRB rearrangements were amplified by touch-down multiplex PCR with mixed TRB-A/B primers. TCRdb re-called the multiplex PCR reads; every CDR3 protein appears as one record, without DNA. The sample table sets out roughly 920 distinct CDR3 sequences. This clonotype counts as medium-sized (0.01 to 0.1%) by frequency. The target antigen is unknown. The CDR3 loop spans 14 amino acids. TRB amplification used 250 ng of peripheral blood genomic DNA. Specimen: peripheral blood. The receptor comes from a human donor with an autoimmune cytopenia or autoimmune hepatitis (not recorded which). The chain uses TRBV12-3 or TRBV12-4 and TRBJ2-7; the D call from TCRdb, TRBD1, cannot be confirmed without DNA. The CDR3 reads CASSKQGVRHEQYF.